This entry lists 31 T cell receptor beta chains sequenced from one sample in a study of cytomegalovirus exposure and HLA in healthy donors. PCR used 60 Vbeta primers and 13 Jbeta primers. Data came from immunoSEQ multiplex PCR; TCRdb stores just in-frame clones and leaves some out. Seen here are roughly 200,000 clones, roughly 88% observed once, and the top ten hold roughly 0.7%. The sequencing sample was made of PBMCs. The receptors were gathered from a boy aged 2-9 years in good health and CMV-seronegative.

The J gene is TRBJ2-1, the V gene TRBV5-1; 7 bases match TRBD2. CDR1 is SGHRS and CDR2 is YFSETQ in the germline V gene. The length of the CDR3 is 17 residues. Trimming removed 4 bases from V and 6 bases from J; junction bases left unmatched: 16. The CDR3 nucleotides read TGCGCCAGCAGCGCCGGACTGGGGGGGAATTTCGGCAATGAGCAGTTCTTC. It is translated as CASSAGLGGNFGNEQFF.

This chain joins TRBV27 and TRBJ2-4; 8 nucleotides match TRBD1. V shed 4 bases, J shed 7 bases, and the junction held 0 bases outside the gene matches. CDR1 is MNHEY, CDR2 SMNVEV, per germline (reference sequence). The CDR3 length is 12 residues. CDR3 in amino acids: CASSWTGNIQYF. DNA of the CDR3: TGTGCCAGCAGTTGGACAGGGAACATTCAGTACTTC.

There are a few counts of this clone. The chain joins TRBV6-5 to TRBJ1-1; a weak D match, TRBD1 (5 bases). From germline, CDR1 is MNHEY and CDR2 SVGAGI. The CDR3 totals 16 residues. V lost 2 bases and J 4 bases, leaving 17 bases between the germline ends. The CDR3 nucleotides read TGTGCCAGCAGTTACACACACGTCGGGGGGGGCACTGAAGCTTTCTTT. Encoded protein: CASSYTHVGGGTEAFF.

V usage is TRBV7-8 and J usage is TRBJ1-5; 9 bases are a match to TRBD1. Germline V gene data show CDR1 as SGHVS and CDR2 as FQNEAQ. The CDR3 spans 15 residues. Trimming removed 2 bases from V and 7 bases from J; junction bases left unmatched: 6. Written as DNA, the CDR3 is TGTGCCAGCAGCTTATCCCGGACAGGGGACCAGCCCCAGCATTTT. Amino acids: CASSLSRTGDQPQHF.

This clone was found once. The chain is built from TRBV10-2 and TRBJ2-3, with a possible D match to TRBD2 (6 bases). Trimming cost V 8 bases and J 1 base, with 16 bases left between them. Germline values: CDR1 WSHSY, CDR2 SAAADI. The CDR3 is 15 residues long. Written as DNA, the CDR3 is TGCGCCAGCGCAAGTAGAGGAGGGGGCACAGATACGCAGTATTTT. Its translation: CASASRGGGTDTQYF.

This chain joins TRBV11-2 and TRBJ2-1; TRBD1 might be the D (5 bases). V shed 3 bases and J shed 8 bases, with 8 bases lying between them. This CDR3 spans 12 amino acids. CDR1 SGHAT and CDR2 FQNNGV come from the germline V gene. CDR3 sequence: CASSFRGHEQFF. The DNA for the CDR3 is TGTGCCAGCAGCTTTAGGGGCCATGAGCAGTTCTTC.

The chain uses TRBV2 and TRBJ2-7, with a tentative D call TRBD1 (6 bases). CDR1 is SNHLY and CDR2 is FYNNEI in the germline V gene. Between the trimmed V and J ends, which lost 5 bases and 3 bases, there was a span of 20 bases. This CDR3 has 16 amino acids. CDR3 sequence: CASSLGGVRPSYEQYF. The DNA for the CDR3 is TGTGCCAGCAGTTTAGGGGGAGTGAGACCAAGCTACGAGCAGTACTTC.

J is TRBJ1-5 and V is TRBV5-1; 10 bases map to TRBD1. The V and J ends lost 2 bases and 0 bases, in that order; junction bases with no gene match: 8. The CDR3 spans 18 residues. Germline V lookup: CDR1 SGHRS, CDR2 YFSETQ. CDR3 DNA: TGCGCCAGCAGCTTCGGACAGGGGGACCTACGTAGCAATCAGCCCCAGCATTTT. Its translation: CASSFGQGDLRSNQPQHF.

The chain carries TRBV5-1 and TRBJ2-5, with 7 bases that match TRBD2. Germline V gives CDR1 SGHRS, CDR2 YFSETQ. Trimming at V came to 1 base and at J to 3 bases, leaving 6 bases not matched to a gene. The CDR3 has 15 amino acids. This CDR3 is CASSLNQGTKETQYF. The CDR3, as DNA: TGCGCCAGCAGCTTGAACCAAGGGACTAAAGAGACCCAGTACTTC.

About this clone: Other DNA sequences in the same sample also yield this CDR3. The chain has TRBV6-6 and TRBJ1-1; D perhaps matches TRBD1 (6 bases). The V gene lost 6 bases and the J gene lost 3 bases, with 11 bases spanning the gap. The CDR3 consists of 13 residues. Germline V CDR1 and CDR2: MNHNY, SVGAGI (reference sequence). The CDR3 spells CASSWNRDTEAFF. DNA for the CDR3: TGTGCCAGCAGCTGGAACAGGGACACTGAAGCTTTCTTT.

This sequence joins TRBV27 and TRBJ2-3, with 8 bases fitting TRBD1. Germline V lookup: CDR1 MNHEY, CDR2 SMNVEV (reference sequence). J gave up 1 base and V 5 bases, and 2 bases lay outside the gene matches. CDR3 length equals 14 residues. The CDR3 loop reads CASSPTGGTDTQYF. In nucleotides, the CDR3 is TGTGCCAGCAGTCCGACAGGGGGCACAGATACGCAGTATTTT.

This chain uses TRBV5-6 with TRBJ2-7; D may be TRBD2 (6 bases). Trimming took off 2 bases at V and 7 bases at J, with 13 bases between the two ends. This CDR3 comprises 13 residues. Germline CDR1 and CDR2: SGHDT and YYEEEE. In nucleotides, the CDR3 is TGTGCCAGCAGCTTTAACCTCCGGGGGGAGCAGTACTTC. Translating gives CASSFNLRGEQYF.

V and J are TRBV29-1 and TRBJ1-2, with 10 bases fitting TRBD1. The CDR3 has 15 amino acids. Germline lookup yields CDR1 SQVTM and CDR2 ANQGSEA. V dropped 6 bases and J dropped 0; count of bases not matched to a gene: 7. CDR3 nucleotide sequence: TGCAGCGTACCGGGACAGGGGCGAGCTAACTATGGCTACACCTTC. It specifies CSVPGQGRANYGYTF.

This clone was counted a few times. The chain joins TRBV5-4 to TRBJ1-4, with a tentative D call TRBD1 (5 bases). The CDR3 is made up of 14 amino acids. Trimming shortened V by 4 bases and J by 8 bases, and 15 bases separated the two germline ends. Germline lookup yields CDR1 SGHNT and CDR2 YYREEE (reference sequence). The CDR3 here is CASSLQGRQEKLFF. The CDR3 DNA sequence: TGTGCCAGCAGCCTCCAGGGCCGCCAGGAAAAACTGTTTTTT.

The gene calls are TRBV7-9 and TRBJ1-3, with unresolved D. Germline CDR1 reads SEHNR; CDR2 reads FQNEAQ (reference sequence). V dropped 10 bases and J dropped 2 bases, with 18 bases sitting between them. This CDR3 contains 15 residues. The CDR3 region has the DNA TGTGCCATAAGAATGGGGAGCACCCCTGGAAACACCATATATTTT. Protein sequence: CAIRMGSTPGNTIYF.

On this clone itself: One end of the junction varies from germline; a read error may be responsible. The rearrangement joins TRBV19 to TRBJ1-5; 8 bases align to TRBD1. Per the germline V gene, CDR1 is LNHDA and CDR2 is SQIVND (reference sequence). CDR3 size: 14 residues. The CDR3 loop is CATNSGGYNQPRHF. The CDR3, as DNA: TGTGCCACTAATTCAGGGGGCTACAATCAGCCCCGGCATTTT.

Note on this clone: Other DNA sequences in this specimen translate into the identical CDR3. The chain employs TRBV5-6 and TRBJ2-1; the D gene is possibly TRBD2 (6 bases). Germline V lookup: CDR1 SGHDT, CDR2 YYEEEE. The CDR3 totals 12 residues. Trimming took off 0 bases at V and 9 bases at J, with 7 bases between the two ends. CDR3 protein: CASSLGRGEQFF. CDR3 sequence (DNA): TGTGCCAGCAGCTTGGGGCGGGGTGAGCAGTTCTTC.

The J gene is TRBJ2-3, the V gene TRBV13, with 14 bases lining up with TRBD2. J gave up 3 bases and V 5 bases, and 7 bases lay outside the gene matches. The CDR3 extends over 17 amino acids. Germline CDR1 is PRHDT and CDR2 is FYEKMQ (reference sequence). The CDR3 reads CASSPGTSGSGTDTQYF. The DNA of the CDR3 is TGTGCCAGCAGCCCCGGGACTAGCGGGAGTGGGACAGATACGCAGTATTTT.

V usage is TRBV9 and J usage is TRBJ1-3, with 9 positions matching TRBD1. The CDR3 has 17 amino acids. J was trimmed by 1 base and V by 3 bases; bases with no gene match: 8. Germline lookup yields CDR1 SGDLS and CDR2 YYNGEE. The CDR3 sequence: CASSAPGQGSSGNTIYF. The CDR3 DNA reads TGTGCCAGCAGCGCACCGGGACAGGGAAGTTCTGGAAACACCATATATTTT. Based on the CDR3 plus reference TRBV9 and TRBJ1-3, the full variable domain is DSGVTQTPKHLITATGQRVTLRCSPRSGDLSVYWYQQSLDQGLQFLIQYYNGEERAKGNILERFSAQQFPDLHSELNLSSLELGDSALYFCASSAPGQGSSGNTIYFGEGSWLTVV.

V and J are TRBV5-6 and TRBJ1-2, with TRBD1 identical over 10 bases. With V trimmed by 2 bases and J by 2 bases, 6 bases remained unmatched. This CDR3 is 16 amino acids long. Germline V gene data show CDR1 as SGHDT and CDR2 as YYEEEE. CDR3 nucleotide sequence: TGTGCCAGCAGCTTCTACCGACAGGGGGCAAACTATGGCTACACCTTC. Its protein product is CASSFYRQGANYGYTF.

This chain connects TRBV19 to TRBJ1-4; D unclear. This CDR3 region has 14 residues. Trimming stripped 4 bases from V and 4 bases from J, with 10 bases between. CDR1 LNHDA and CDR2 SQIVND come from the germline V gene (reference sequence). The CDR3: CASSKFGDNEKLFF. CDR3 nucleotide sequence: TGTGCCAGTAGTAAATTCGGGGATAATGAAAAACTGTTTTTT.

The chain uses TRBV6-6 and TRBJ2-1; the match to TRBD2 covers 10 bases. The CDR3 is 15 amino acids. From germline, CDR1 is MNHNY and CDR2 SVGAGI (reference sequence). V shed 4 bases, J shed 4 bases, and the junction held 4 bases outside the gene matches. The CDR3 DNA reads as TGTGCCAGCAGTTTGGGGACTAGCGATTACAATGAGCAGTTCTTC. It encodes CASSLGTSDYNEQFF.

This clone was seen a few times. In the same sample, other DNA sequences code for this CDR3. This chain uses TRBV5-1 with TRBJ1-1; 7 nucleotides agree with TRBD1. The germline gives CDR1 SGHRS, CDR2 YFSETQ. V dropped 0 bases and J dropped 5; count of bases not matched to a gene: 1. The length of the CDR3 is 13 residues. In DNA form, the CDR3 reads TGCGCCAGCAGCTTGGACAGGGGTACTGAAGCTTTCTTT. Protein: CASSLDRGTEAFF.

V gene TRBV2 combines with J gene TRBJ2-7, with D uncertain. Germline V gene lookup returns CDR1 SNHLY and CDR2 FYNNEI. The CDR3 is 14 amino acids. V shed 3 bases and J shed 0 bases, with 9 bases lying between them. The CDR3 coding sequence is TGTGCCAGCAGTGAGGCTTGGAGCTCCTACGAGCAGTACTTC. Protein: CASSEAWSSYEQYF.

This clone was observed once. This sequence joins TRBV29-1 and TRBJ2-7; D may be TRBD1 (6 bases). CDR3 length: 16 amino acids. Germline V CDR1 and CDR2: SQVTM, ANQGSEA. Trimming removed 4 bases at V and 2 bases at J, with 21 bases between. The CDR3 DNA reads TGCAGCGTTGCAAGCGCCGGACAGACCATAACCTACGAGCAGTACTTC. This gives the protein CSVASAGQTITYEQYF.

To note about this clone: Other DNA variants within this sample encode the same CDR3. This chain links TRBV5-6 with TRBJ2-5; 12 bases map to TRBD2. The CDR3 consists of 14 residues. The junction had 6 bases not matched to a gene; V was cut back by 1 base and J by 11 bases. Looked up from germline, CDR1 is SGHDT and CDR2 is YYEEEE. The DNA of the CDR3 is TGTGCCAGCAGCTTGTCTAGCGGGAGGGGAGAGCAGTACTTC. It encodes CASSLSSGRGEQYF.

For this clone: One end of the junction fails to match germline, which may point to a read error. V is TRBV7-9 and J is TRBJ1-2; a weak D match, TRBD1 (6 bases). The CDR3 has 12 amino acids. CDR1 and CDR2 from the germline V gene are SEHNR and FQNEAQ (reference sequence). The DNA for the CDR3 is TGTTCCAGCAGCCAAGGGGGATATGGCTACACCTTC. Translated: CSSSQGGYGYTF.

CDR3 sequence reads: CASSKRTSAGNQPQHF. Here the CDR3 DNA reads TGTGCCAGCAGTAAAAGGACATCCGCAGGCAATCAGCCCCAGCATTTT. This sequence joins TRBV5-6 and TRBJ1-5; D possibly corresponds to TRBD1 (5 bases). Germline V CDR1 and CDR2: SGHDT, YYEEEE. The CDR3 spans 16 residues. The V end lost 5 bases, the J end lost 2 bases, and 17 bases lay between the germline ends.

V and J are TRBV1 and TRBJ1-4. TRBV1 is a pseudogene. This CDR3 spans 16 amino acids. The CDR3 DNA follows: TGCACCAGCAGCCAAGGGGGTGGAGAGGAGGATGAAAAACTGTTTTTT. Protein: CTSSQGGGEEDEKLFF.

The chain carries TRBV6-6 and TRBJ1-1; no firm D call. V lost 2 bases, J lost 8 bases, and 9 bases lay in between. Germline V gene data show CDR1 as MNHNY and CDR2 as SVGAGI (reference sequence). The CDR3 length is 12 residues. The CDR3: CASSYPGGEAFF. DNA of the CDR3: TGTGCCAGCAGTTACCCCGGAGGGGAAGCTTTCTTT.

The rearrangement joins TRBV30 to TRBJ1-5, with no clear D. The CDR3 runs to 14 residues. Per the germline V gene, CDR1 is GTSNPN and CDR2 is SVGIG (reference sequence). Deletions cut 0 bases from V and 1 base from J, with 7 bases between. The DNA of the CDR3 is TGTGCCTGGAGTGTACTAGGAAGCAATCAGCCCCAGCATTTT. Its protein product is CAWSVLGSNQPQHF.